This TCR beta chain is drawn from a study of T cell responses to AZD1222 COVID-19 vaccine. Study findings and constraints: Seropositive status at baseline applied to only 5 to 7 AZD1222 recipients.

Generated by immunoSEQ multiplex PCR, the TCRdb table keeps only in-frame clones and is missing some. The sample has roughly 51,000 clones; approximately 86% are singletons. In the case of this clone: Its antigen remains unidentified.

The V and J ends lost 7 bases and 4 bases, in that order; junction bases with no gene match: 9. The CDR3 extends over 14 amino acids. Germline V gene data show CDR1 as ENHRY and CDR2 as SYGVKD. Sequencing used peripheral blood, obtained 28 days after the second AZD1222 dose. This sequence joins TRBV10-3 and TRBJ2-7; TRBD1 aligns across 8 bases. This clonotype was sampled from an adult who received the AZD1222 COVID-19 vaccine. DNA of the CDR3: TGTGCCATCATGAGACAGGGGAACCCTTACGAGCAGTACTTC. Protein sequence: CAIMRQGNPYEQYF.